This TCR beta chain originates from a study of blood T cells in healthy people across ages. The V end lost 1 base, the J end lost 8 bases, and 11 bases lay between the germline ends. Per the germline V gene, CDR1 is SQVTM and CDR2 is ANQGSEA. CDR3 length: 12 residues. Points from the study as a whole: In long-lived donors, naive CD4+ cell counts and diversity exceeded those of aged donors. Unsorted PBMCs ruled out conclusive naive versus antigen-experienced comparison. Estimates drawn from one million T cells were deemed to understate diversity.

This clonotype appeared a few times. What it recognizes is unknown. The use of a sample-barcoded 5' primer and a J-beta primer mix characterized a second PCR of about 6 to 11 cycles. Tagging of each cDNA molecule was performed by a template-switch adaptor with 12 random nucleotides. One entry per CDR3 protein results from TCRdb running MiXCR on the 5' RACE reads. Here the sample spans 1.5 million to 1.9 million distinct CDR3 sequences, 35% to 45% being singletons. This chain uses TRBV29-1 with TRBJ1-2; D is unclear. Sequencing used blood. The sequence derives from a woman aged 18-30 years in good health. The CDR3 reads CSVEAAPAGYTF. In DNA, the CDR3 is TGCAGCGTTGAAGCGGCGCCCGCCGGCTACACCTTC.